These 22 T cell receptor beta chains came from one sample sequenced in a study of T cell changes during pregnancy in multiple sclerosis. This table comes from immunoSEQ multiplex PCR, and its TCRdb copy is limited to in-frame clones, with some not included. This sample has fewer than 85,000 clones, with 93% found just once. The sample consisted of peripheral blood, taken in the second trimester of pregnancy. These receptors were taken from a female donor with multiple sclerosis, enrolled in a pregnancy study.

The J gene is TRBJ2-3, the V gene TRBV5-1, with D possibly being TRBD2 (6 bases). Germline CDR1 reads SGHRS; CDR2 reads YFSETQ. The CDR3 length is 16 residues. V was clipped by 4 bases and J by 0 bases, with 15 bases between them. CDR3 sequence (DNA): TGCGCCAGCAGCCCCGCGGGACTTACAAGCACAGATACGCAGTATTTT. The encoded protein is CASSPAGLTSTDTQYF.

The V call is TRBV5-1, the J call TRBJ1-1; TRBD1 agrees at 11 bases. After removal of 3 bases from V and 5 bases from J, the junction contained 12 bases not matched to a gene. CDR1 and CDR2 (germline): SGHRS, YFSETQ. The CDR3 is 17 amino acids. Here the CDR3 DNA reads TGCGCCAGCAGCTGGGGGTCCGGGACAGGGGGATCTACTGAAGCTTTCTTT. Translation gives CASSWGSGTGGSTEAFF.

This chain connects TRBV7-9 to TRBJ1-1; the D is unclear. Deletions cut 3 bases from V and 4 bases from J, with 9 bases between. Germline CDR1 is SEHNR and CDR2 is FQNEAQ (reference sequence). This CDR3 spans 13 amino acids. The CDR3 coding sequence is TGTGCCAGCAGCTTTAGGGAGGTCACTGAAGCTTTCTTT. It translates to CASSFREVTEAFF.

The chain uses TRBV4-1 and TRBJ2-3, with a possible D match to TRBD2 (7 bases). Between the trimmed V and J ends, which lost 2 bases and 0 bases, there was a span of 12 bases. This CDR3 region has 16 residues. The germline V gene has CDR1 MGHRA and CDR2 YSYEKL. The CDR3 bases are TGCGCCAGCAGCCAACTTGCGGGGGCGAGCACAGATACGCAGTATTTT. Translated, it gives CASSQLAGASTDTQYF.

This chain connects TRBV19 to TRBJ1-1; 9 positions match TRBD1. The ends lost 2 bases at V and 0 bases at J; junction bases unmatched: 1. This CDR3 region has 15 residues. Per germline, CDR1 LNHDA and CDR2 SQIVND (reference sequence). The CDR3 sequence is CASSIRQGVNTEAFF. The CDR3 DNA reads TGTGCCAGTAGTATACGACAGGGGGTGAACACTGAAGCTTTCTTT.

This clone has a single count. This sequence joins TRBV28 and TRBJ1-5, with 7 bases aligning to TRBD1. Germline-derived CDR1 and CDR2 are MDHEN and SYDVKM. V gave up 4 bases and J gave up 15 bases; unmatched junction bases: 6. The CDR3 spans 11 residues. Here the CDR3 reads CASSSQGRGHF. CDR3 sequence (DNA): TGTGCCAGCAGTTCACAGGGGAGAGGGCATTTT.

V is TRBV6-1 and J is TRBJ1-1, with D unclear. Per germline, CDR1 MNHNS and CDR2 SASEGT. V was clipped by 6 bases and J by 5 bases, with 13 bases between them. This CDR3 contains 13 residues. CDR3 DNA sequence: TGTGCCAGCAGGGGAGTGGGAGGGACTGAAGCTTTCTTT. Protein: CASRGVGGTEAFF.

This chain uses TRBV29-1 with TRBJ1-2, with 8 bases fitting TRBD1. The V gene end was trimmed by 7 bases and the J gene end by 4 bases; junction bases not matched to a gene: 11. Germline CDR1 reads SQVTM; CDR2 reads ANQGSEA. The CDR3 has 14 residues. The CDR3 sequence: CSDYSGQGGYGYTF. DNA of the CDR3: TGCAGCGATTACTCCGGACAGGGCGGCTATGGCTACACCTTC.

V usage is TRBV14 and J usage is TRBJ2-2; tentatively, D is TRBD2 (6 bases). This CDR3 contains 13 residues. Germline CDR1 reads SGHDN; CDR2 reads FVKESK. V shed 3 bases and J shed 7 bases, with 9 bases lying between them. CDR3 in amino acids: CASSQRGGGELFF. Here the CDR3 DNA reads TGTGCCAGCAGCCAGAGGGGAGGCGGGGAGCTGTTTTTT.

The V call is TRBV5-4, the J call TRBJ1-5; D is ambiguous. The CDR3 runs 14 residues. Germline-derived CDR1 and CDR2 are SGHNT and YYREEE (reference sequence). The V end lost 6 bases, the J end lost 5 bases, and 15 bases lay between the germline ends. The CDR3 nucleotides read TGTGCCAGCACCCAGAACCCCGGGGATCAGCCCCAGCATTTT. As protein: CASTQNPGDQPQHF.

The rearrangement links TRBV30 to TRBJ2-1; tentative D call: TRBD1 (6 bases). V lost 3 bases and J lost 5, with 17 bases in between. Germline CDR1 and CDR2: GTSNPN and SVGIG (reference sequence). This CDR3 is 15 amino acids long. The CDR3: CAWREIRDTDNEQFF. CDR3 DNA: TGTGCCTGGAGGGAGATACGGGACACAGACAATGAGCAGTTCTTC.

This clone was observed a single time. The genes are TRBV5-6 and TRBJ1-5; D is ambiguous. Trimming cost V 0 bases and J 5 bases, with 12 bases left between them. Germline CDR1 and CDR2: SGHDT and YYEEEE. This CDR3 is 15 amino acids long. CDR3 DNA: TGTGCCAGCAGCTTGGCTCGTCGCGGAGATCAGCCCCAGCATTTT. It yields the protein CASSLARRGDQPQHF.

The sample holds one count of this clone. The chain combines TRBV6-5 with TRBJ1-5; tentative D call: TRBD1 (5 bases). The ends were cut back, 6 bases at V and 9 bases at J, with 15 bases in the middle. Germline assignment: CDR1 MNHEY and CDR2 SVGAGI. This CDR3 is built from 13 residues. The CDR3 region has the DNA TGTGCCAGCAGACTTCCCGCGGGGGGGCCCCAGCATTTT. The encoded protein is CASRLPAGGPQHF.

The rearrangement uses TRBV5-1 and TRBJ2-1; 10 bases agree with TRBD1. CDR1 and CDR2 from the germline V gene are SGHRS and YFSETQ. With V trimmed by 3 bases and J by 7 bases, 4 bases remained unmatched. The CDR3 covers 14 residues. The CDR3 spells CASSSRTGGNEQFF. CDR3 DNA sequence: TGCGCCAGCAGCTCGAGGACAGGGGGGAATGAGCAGTTCTTC.

V and J are TRBV7-3 and TRBJ2-7; 9 nucleotides align to TRBD2. The CDR3 consists of 15 residues. V lost 0 bases to trimming and J lost 4 bases; unmatched junction nucleotides: 4. Germline V gene data show CDR1 as SGHTA and CDR2 as FQGTGA. In DNA, the CDR3 is TGTGCCAGCAGCTTAACTGGGACTAGCTATTACGAGCAGTACTTC. Protein sequence: CASSLTGTSYYEQYF.

The chain joins TRBV6-5 to TRBJ2-5, with TRBD2 matching 8 bases. This CDR3 is built from 15 residues. CDR1 is MNHEY and CDR2 is SVGAGI in the germline V gene. The J segment lost 4 bases and the V segment lost 8 bases, leaving 12 bases of the junction unmatched. The DNA for the CDR3 is TGTGCCAGCCGCTCACTAGCGGTGCGTCGAGAGACCCAGTACTTC. This codes for CASRSLAVRRETQYF.

The V call is TRBV5-1, the J call TRBJ2-3; a possible D gene is TRBD2 (6 bases). The CDR3 length is 15 residues. CDR1 is SGHRS, CDR2 YFSETQ, per germline. The V end was cut by 1 base, the J end by 2 bases, with 11 bases between. For the CDR3, the DNA is TGCGCCAGCAGCTTGAATAGCGGAAACACAGATACGCAGTATTTT. Translating it yields CASSLNSGNTDTQYF.

This clone was seen a few times. The chain is built from TRBV18 and TRBJ2-1, with a tentative D call TRBD1 (6 bases). With 0 bases removed from V and 5 bases from J, the gap between germline ends came to 14 bases. The CDR3 totals 16 residues. Germline CDR1 and CDR2: KGHSH and LQKENI. CDR3 amino acids: CASSPPGAGLHNEQFF. CDR3 DNA: TGTGCCAGCTCACCACCGGGGGCAGGTCTGCACAATGAGCAGTTCTTC.

This clone was counted once. The chain recombines TRBV2 with TRBJ1-1; 7 bases line up with TRBD1. The ends lost 5 bases at V and 3 bases at J; junction bases unmatched: 3. Germline CDR1 and CDR2: SNHLY and FYNNEI. This CDR3 is built from 13 residues. The DNA of the CDR3 is TGTGCCAGCAGTTACAGGGGTGACACTGAAGCTTTCTTT. This gives the protein CASSYRGDTEAFF. Full variable domain (missing parts from reference TRBV2 and TRBJ1-1): EPEVTQTPSHQVTQMGQEVILRCVPISNHLYFYWYRQILGQKVEFLVSFYNNEISEKSEIFDDQFSVERPDGSNFTLKIRSTKLEDSAMYFCASSYRGDTEAFFGQGTRLTVV.

The chain combines TRBV16 with TRBJ2-3; TRBD2 aligns across 8 bases. Germline lookup yields CDR1 KGHSY and CDR2 FQNENV. The trim removed 4 bases at V and 5 bases at J, leaving 5 bases unmatched. The CDR3 spans 14 residues. The CDR3 reads CASSLGLAGDTQYF. The CDR3 bases are TGTGCCAGCAGCCTGGGGCTAGCGGGAGATACGCAGTATTTT.

The V call is TRBV2, the J call TRBJ2-7, with 13 bases identical to TRBD2. There are 17 residues in the CDR3. V was clipped by 6 bases and J by 6 bases; unmatched bases: 14. Per the germline V gene, CDR1 is SNHLY and CDR2 is FYNNEI. This CDR3 reads CASSQVTPGLAGTEQYF. The DNA for the CDR3 is TGTGCCAGCAGCCAAGTCACCCCGGGACTAGCGGGGACCGAGCAGTACTTC.

The chain links TRBV9 to TRBJ2-7, with D perhaps TRBD1 (5 bases). Between the trimmed V and J ends, which lost 5 bases and 7 bases, there was a span of 19 bases. Germline V lookup: CDR1 SGDLS, CDR2 YYNGEE. The CDR3 has 14 residues. This CDR3 is CASSEDTQLREQYF. As DNA, the CDR3 is TGTGCCAGCAGTGAGGACACACAACTGCGGGAGCAGTACTTC.